One T cell receptor (beta chain) is described in this entry. Its antigen is not identified. After 5'RACE with constant-segment primers, TCR alpha and TCR beta cDNA libraries carrying sample barcodes and UMIs were obtained. TCRdb reanalysed the 5' RACE reads using MiXCR and keeps one entry per CDR3 protein. The sample holds roughly 220,000 distinct CDR3 sequences, approximately 10% seen once. These data come from a study of T-cell memory formation after mild COVID-19. As for the study in general: Across donors, TCR clusters were largely donor specific. The study's findings and limits: Clones contracting across day 15 to 85 had a balanced CD4/CD8 profile; later expanding clones leaned CD4+. Memory from before infection featured some responding clones, which suggests cross-reactive memory joined.

Germline V CDR1 and CDR2: GTSNPN, SVGIG (reference sequence). V was trimmed by 4 bases and J by 2 bases, leaving 12 bases between them. The CDR3 has 14 residues. Sequencing used PBMCs or a T cell subset sorted from them (not recorded which). The chain has TRBV30 and TRBJ1-5; D possibly corresponds to TRBD1 (5 bases). The TCR comes from a man younger than 35 who had mild COVID-19 (a few samples of this study predate the infection). Cell type and time point are not known. CDR3 residues: CAWNPGGGNQPQHF. The CDR3 bases are TGTGCCTGGAATCCGGGGGGAGGCAATCAGCCCCAGCATTTT.